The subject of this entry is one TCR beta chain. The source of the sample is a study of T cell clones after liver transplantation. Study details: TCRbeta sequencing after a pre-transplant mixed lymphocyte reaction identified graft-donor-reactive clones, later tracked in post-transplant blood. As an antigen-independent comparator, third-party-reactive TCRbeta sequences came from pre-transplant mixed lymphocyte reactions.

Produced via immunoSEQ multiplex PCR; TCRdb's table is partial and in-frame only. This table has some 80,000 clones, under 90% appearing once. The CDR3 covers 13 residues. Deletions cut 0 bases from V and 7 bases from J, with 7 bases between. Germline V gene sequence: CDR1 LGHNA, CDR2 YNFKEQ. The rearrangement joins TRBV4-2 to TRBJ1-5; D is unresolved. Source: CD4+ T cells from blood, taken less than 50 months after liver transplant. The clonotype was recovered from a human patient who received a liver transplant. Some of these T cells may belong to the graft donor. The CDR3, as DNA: TGTGCCAGCAGCCAAGATCGGAGGCAGCCCCAGCATTTT. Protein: CASSQDRRQPQHF.